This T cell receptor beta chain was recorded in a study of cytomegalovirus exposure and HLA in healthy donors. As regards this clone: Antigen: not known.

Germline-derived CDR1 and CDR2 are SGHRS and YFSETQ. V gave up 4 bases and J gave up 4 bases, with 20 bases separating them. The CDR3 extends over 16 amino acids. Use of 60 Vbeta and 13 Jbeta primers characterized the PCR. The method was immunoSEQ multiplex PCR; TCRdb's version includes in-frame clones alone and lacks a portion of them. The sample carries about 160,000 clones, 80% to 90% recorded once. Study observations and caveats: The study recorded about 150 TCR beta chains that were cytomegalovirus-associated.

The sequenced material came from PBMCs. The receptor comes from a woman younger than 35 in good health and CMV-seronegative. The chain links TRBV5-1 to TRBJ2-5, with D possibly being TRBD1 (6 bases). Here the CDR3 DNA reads TGCGCCAGCAGCCGGGCCCAGGGGTGGTCTGGAGAGACCCAGTACTTC. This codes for CASSRAQGWSGETQYF.